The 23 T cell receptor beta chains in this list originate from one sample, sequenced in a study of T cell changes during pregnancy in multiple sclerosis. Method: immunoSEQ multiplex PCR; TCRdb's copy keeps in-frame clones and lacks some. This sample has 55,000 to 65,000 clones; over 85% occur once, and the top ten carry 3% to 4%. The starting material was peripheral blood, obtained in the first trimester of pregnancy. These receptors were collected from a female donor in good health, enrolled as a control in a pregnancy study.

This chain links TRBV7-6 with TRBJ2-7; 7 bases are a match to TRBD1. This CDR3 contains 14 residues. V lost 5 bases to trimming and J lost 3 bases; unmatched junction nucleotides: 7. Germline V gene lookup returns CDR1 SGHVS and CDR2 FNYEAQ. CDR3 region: CASSPAGGNYEQYF. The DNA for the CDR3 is TGTGCCAGCAGCCCCGCAGGGGGAAACTACGAGCAGTACTTC.

CDR3 bases: TGTGCCAGCAGCCTCGAGGGACAGGCAGGCACTGAAGCTTTCTTT. Its protein is CASSLEGQAGTEAFF. The chain couples TRBV7-8 to TRBJ1-1, with 8 nucleotides matching TRBD1. V was pared by 5 bases and J by 4 bases, with 9 bases of the junction left unmatched. The CDR3 is 15 residues long. The germline V gene has CDR1 SGHVS and CDR2 FQNEAQ.

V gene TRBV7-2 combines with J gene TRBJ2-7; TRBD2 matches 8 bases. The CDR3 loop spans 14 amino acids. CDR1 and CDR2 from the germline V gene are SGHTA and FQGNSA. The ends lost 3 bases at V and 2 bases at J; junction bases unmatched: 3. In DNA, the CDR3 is TGTGCCAGCAGCTTCCATAGCGGGACCTACGAGCAGTACTTC. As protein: CASSFHSGTYEQYF.

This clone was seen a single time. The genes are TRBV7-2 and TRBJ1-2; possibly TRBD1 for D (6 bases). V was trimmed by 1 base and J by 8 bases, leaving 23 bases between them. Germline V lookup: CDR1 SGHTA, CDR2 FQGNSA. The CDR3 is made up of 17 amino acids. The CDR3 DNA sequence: TGTGCCAGCAGCTTAGGGCCCCCGCGTGGGGGCGCGGAGGGCTACACCTTC. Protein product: CASSLGPPRGGAEGYTF. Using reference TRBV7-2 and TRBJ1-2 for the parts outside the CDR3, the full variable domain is GAGVSQSPSNKVTEKGKDVELRCDPISGHTALYWYRQSLGQGLEFLIYFQGNSAPDKSGLPSDRFSAERTGGSVSTLTIQRTQQEDSAVYLCASSLGPPRGGAEGYTFGSGTRLTVV.

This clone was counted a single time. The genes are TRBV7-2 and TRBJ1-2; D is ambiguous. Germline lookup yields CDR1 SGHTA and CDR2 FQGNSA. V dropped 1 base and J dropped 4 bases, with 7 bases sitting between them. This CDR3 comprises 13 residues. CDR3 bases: TGTGCCAGCAGCTTAGGGGAGCTCTATGGCTACACCTTC. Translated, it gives CASSLGELYGYTF.

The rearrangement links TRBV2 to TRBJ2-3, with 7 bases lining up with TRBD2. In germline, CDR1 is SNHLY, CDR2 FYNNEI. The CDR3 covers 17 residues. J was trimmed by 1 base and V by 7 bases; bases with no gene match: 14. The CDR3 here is CASTKGLAGERTDTQYF. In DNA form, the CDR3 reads TGTGCCAGCACCAAAGGATTAGCGGGCGAACGCACAGATACGCAGTATTTT.

CDR3 DNA sequence: TGTGCCAGCAGCTTCGGACCGAGGGAAGATACGCAGTATTTT. Translation gives CASSFGPREDTQYF. The rearrangement links TRBV11-1 to TRBJ2-3, with D maybe TRBD2 (5 bases). The CDR3 sequence is 14 residues long. The germline V and J ends were trimmed by 3 bases and 5 bases, with 12 bases remaining between them. Germline CDR1 and CDR2: SGHAT and FQDESV (reference sequence).

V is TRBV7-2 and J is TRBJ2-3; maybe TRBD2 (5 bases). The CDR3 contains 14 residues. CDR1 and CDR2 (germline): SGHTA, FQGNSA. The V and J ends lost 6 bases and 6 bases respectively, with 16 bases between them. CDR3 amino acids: CASRPGPEGDTQYF. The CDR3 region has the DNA TGTGCCAGCAGGCCGGGCCCAGAGGGCGATACGCAGTATTTT. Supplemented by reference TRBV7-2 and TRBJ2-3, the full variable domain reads GAGVSQSPSNKVTEKGKDVELRCDPISGHTALYWYRQSLGQGLEFLIYFQGNSAPDKSGLPSDRFSAERTGGSVSTLTIQRTQQEDSAVYLCASRPGPEGDTQYFGPGTRLTVL.

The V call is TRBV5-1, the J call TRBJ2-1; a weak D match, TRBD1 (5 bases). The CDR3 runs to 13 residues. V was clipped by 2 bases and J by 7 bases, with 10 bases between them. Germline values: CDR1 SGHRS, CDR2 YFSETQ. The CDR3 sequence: CASSLGTGNEQFF. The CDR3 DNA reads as TGCGCCAGCAGCTTAGGAACAGGTAATGAGCAGTTCTTC.

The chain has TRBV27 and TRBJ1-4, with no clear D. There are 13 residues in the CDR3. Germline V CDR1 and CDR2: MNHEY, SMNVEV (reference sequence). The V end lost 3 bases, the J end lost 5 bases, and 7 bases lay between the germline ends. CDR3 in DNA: TGTGCCAGCAGTTTGAAGCAAAATGAAAAACTGTTTTTT. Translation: CASSLKQNEKLFF. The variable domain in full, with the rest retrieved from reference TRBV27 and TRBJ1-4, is EAQVTQNPRYLITVTGKKLTVTCSQNMNHEYMSWYRQDPGLGLRQIYYSMNVEVTDKGDVPEGYKVSRKEKRNFPLILESPSPNQTSLYFCASSLKQNEKLFFGSGTQLSVL.

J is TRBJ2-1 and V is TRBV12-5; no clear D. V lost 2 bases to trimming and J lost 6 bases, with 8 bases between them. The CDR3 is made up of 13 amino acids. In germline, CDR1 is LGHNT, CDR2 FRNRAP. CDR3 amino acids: CASGLSRSNEQFF. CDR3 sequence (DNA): TGTGCTAGTGGTTTGTCAAGGAGCAATGAGCAGTTCTTC.

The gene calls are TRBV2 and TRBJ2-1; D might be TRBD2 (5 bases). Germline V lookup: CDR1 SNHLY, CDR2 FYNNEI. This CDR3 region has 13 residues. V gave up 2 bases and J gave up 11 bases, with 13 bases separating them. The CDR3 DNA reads TGTGCCAGCAGTGAACCAACTAGTATTCAGCAGTTCTTC. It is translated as CASSEPTSIQQFF.

The CDR3 loop is CATPGTGAYGYTF. CDR3 DNA sequence: TGTGCCACCCCCGGGACAGGGGCGTATGGCTACACCTTC. The genes are TRBV27 and TRBJ1-2, with 10 bases fitting TRBD1. Germline CDR1 is MNHEY and CDR2 is SMNVEV (reference sequence). This CDR3 spans 13 amino acids. V was clipped by 10 bases and J by 5 bases; unmatched bases: 7.

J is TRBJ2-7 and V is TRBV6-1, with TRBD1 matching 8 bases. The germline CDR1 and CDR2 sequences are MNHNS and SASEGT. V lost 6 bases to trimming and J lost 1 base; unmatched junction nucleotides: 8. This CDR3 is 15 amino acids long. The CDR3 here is CASRAGQVSSYEQYF. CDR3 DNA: TGTGCCAGCAGGGCGGGACAGGTTAGTTCCTACGAGCAGTACTTC.

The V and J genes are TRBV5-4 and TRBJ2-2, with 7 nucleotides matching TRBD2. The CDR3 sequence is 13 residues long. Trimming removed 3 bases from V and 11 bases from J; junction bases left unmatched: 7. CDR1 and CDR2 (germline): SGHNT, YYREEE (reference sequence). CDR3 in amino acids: CASSYAGDGELFF. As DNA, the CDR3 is TGTGCCAGCAGCTACGCGGGAGATGGAGAGCTGTTTTTT.

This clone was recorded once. CDR3 sequence (DNA): TGTGCCAGCAGTTTCAGGACAGGGAGCAATCAGCCCCAGCATTTT. Translating gives CASSFRTGSNQPQHF. The chain is built from TRBV27 and TRBJ1-5, with 8 bases aligning to TRBD1. The CDR3 is made up of 15 amino acids. V trimming: 3 bases; J trimming: 1 base; junction bases outside the gene matches: 2. CDR1 and CDR2 from the germline V gene are MNHEY and SMNVEV (reference sequence).

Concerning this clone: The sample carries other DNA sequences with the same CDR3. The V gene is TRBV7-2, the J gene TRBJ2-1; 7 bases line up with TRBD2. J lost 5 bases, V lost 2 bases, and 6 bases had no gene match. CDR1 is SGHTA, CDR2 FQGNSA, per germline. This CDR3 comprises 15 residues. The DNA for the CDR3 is TGTGCCAGCAGCTTAAGAGGGCTAGCGGACAATGAGCAGTTCTTC. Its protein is CASSLRGLADNEQFF.

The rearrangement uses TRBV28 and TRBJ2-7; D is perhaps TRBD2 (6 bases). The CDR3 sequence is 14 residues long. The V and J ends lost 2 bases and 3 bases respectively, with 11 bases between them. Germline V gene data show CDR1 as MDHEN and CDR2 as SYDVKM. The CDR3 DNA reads TGTGCCAGCAGTTTAAAAGCGGGCCTCTACGAGCAGTACTTC. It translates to CASSLKAGLYEQYF.

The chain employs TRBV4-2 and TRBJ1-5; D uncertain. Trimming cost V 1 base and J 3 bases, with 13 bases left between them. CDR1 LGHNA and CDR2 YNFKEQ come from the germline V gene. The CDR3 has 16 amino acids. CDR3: CASSQGEGKNNQPQHF. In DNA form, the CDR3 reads TGTGCCAGCAGCCAAGGAGAGGGAAAAAACAATCAGCCCCAGCATTTT.

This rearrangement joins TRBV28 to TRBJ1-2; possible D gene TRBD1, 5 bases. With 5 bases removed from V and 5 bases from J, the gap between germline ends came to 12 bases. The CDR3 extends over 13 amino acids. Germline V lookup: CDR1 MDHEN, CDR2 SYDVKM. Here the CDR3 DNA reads TGTGCCAGCAGTGCCCAGGGCCGATATGGCTACACCTTC. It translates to CASSAQGRYGYTF.

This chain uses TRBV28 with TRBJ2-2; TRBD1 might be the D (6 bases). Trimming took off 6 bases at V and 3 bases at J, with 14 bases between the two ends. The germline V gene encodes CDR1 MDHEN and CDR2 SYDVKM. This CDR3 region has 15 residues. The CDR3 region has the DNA TGTGCCAGCAGGAAACAGGGTAGGGACACCGGGGAGCTGTTTTTT. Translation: CASRKQGRDTGELFF.

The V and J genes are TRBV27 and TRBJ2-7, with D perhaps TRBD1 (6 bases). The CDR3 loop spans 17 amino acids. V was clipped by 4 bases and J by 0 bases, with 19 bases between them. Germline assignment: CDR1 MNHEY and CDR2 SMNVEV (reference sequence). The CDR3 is CASSSQSGTKNSYEQYF. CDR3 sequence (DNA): TGTGCCAGCAGTTCCCAATCCGGGACAAAAAACTCCTACGAGCAGTACTTC.

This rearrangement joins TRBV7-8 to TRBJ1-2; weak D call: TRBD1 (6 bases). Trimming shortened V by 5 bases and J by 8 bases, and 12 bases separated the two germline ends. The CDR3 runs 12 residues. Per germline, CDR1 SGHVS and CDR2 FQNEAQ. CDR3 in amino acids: CASSLRQEGYTF. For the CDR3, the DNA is TGTGCCAGCAGCCTCCGACAGGAGGGCTACACCTTC.